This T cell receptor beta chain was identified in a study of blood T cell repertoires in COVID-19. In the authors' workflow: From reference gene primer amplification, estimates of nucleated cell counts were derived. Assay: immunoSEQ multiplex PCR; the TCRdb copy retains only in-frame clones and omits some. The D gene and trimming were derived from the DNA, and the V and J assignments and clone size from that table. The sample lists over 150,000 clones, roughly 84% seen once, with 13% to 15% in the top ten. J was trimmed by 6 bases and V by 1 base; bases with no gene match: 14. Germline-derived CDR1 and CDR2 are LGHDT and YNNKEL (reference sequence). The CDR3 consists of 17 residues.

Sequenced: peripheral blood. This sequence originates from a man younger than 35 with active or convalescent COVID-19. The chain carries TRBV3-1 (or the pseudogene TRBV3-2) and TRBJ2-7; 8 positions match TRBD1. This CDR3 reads CASSQGQPGAGGSEQYF. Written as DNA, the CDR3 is TGTGCCAGCAGCCAAGGCCAACCGGGGGCAGGGGGCAGCGAGCAGTACTTC.